This TCR beta chain appears in the sequencing data of a study of tumor-infiltrating lymphocytes in primary liver carcinoma. Study summary: Samples returned roughly 3.5 to 7.13 million productive TCRbeta reads, a yield that was similar across tissue types.

The template, roughly 510 ng total RNA, yielded TCR beta cDNA made with a constant-region primer. It was through three nested multiplex PCR rounds of slightly modified ARM-PCR that TCR beta libraries arose. The first two PCR rounds used TRBV1-TRBV30 primers with a Cbeta primer, about 9 cycles each. TCRdb re-derived calls from the multiplex PCR reads in MiXCR, one entry per CDR3 protein. The sample has fewer than 75,000 distinct CDR3 sequences, roughly 70% seen once. Taking about 20-31 mg of unsorted bulk tissue, the authors co-extracted RNA and DNA. Five discrete regions of every tumor underwent sampling. Note on this clonotype: A read error may be the cause here, since a much bigger clone is one base away.

Per the germline V gene, CDR1 is SGHRS and CDR2 is YFSETQ. Trimming removed 0 bases from V and 10 bases from J, with 14 bases in between. The CDR3 extends over 13 amino acids. The specimen sequenced was liver tumor tissue from sampling region 4. The subset was: tumor region T4, right-lateral pole. The chain couples TRBV5-1 to TRBJ2-7; possible D gene TRBD2, 6 bases. This receptor was taken from a man aged 40-49 years with primary liver carcinoma and hepatitis B virus infection. Here the CDR3 reads CASSLGREADQYF. CDR3 nucleotides: TGCGCCAGCAGCTTGGGGAGGGAGGCCGATCAGTACTTC.